The 18 T cell receptor beta chains below come from one sample, sequenced in a study of technical replicates of blood from a handful of donors. Method: immunoSEQ multiplex PCR; TCRdb's copy keeps in-frame clones and lacks some. The sample has about 60,000 clones, 86% seen once; the top ten hold 5.1%. The sequenced material came from PBMCs. The receptors originated from a human donor in good health. Some clones in this sample may be carry-over from other donors' samples.

The rearrangement joins TRBV6-4 to TRBJ1-6; D perhaps matches TRBD1 (5 bases). V was cut by 6 bases and J by 9 bases, with 12 bases left in between. Germline-derived CDR1 and CDR2 are MRHNA and SNTAGT. The CDR3 runs 13 residues. CDR3 protein: CASRQERGSPLHF. CDR3 DNA sequence: TGTGCCAGCAGACAGGAGCGGGGTTCACCCCTCCACTTT.

With regard to this clone: Relative to the germline gene, one junction end is altered; a read error may explain this. This chain links TRBV5-1 with TRBJ2-5; TRBD1 might be the D (7 bases). The CDR3 runs to 13 residues. The germline CDR1 and CDR2 sequences are SGHRS and YFSETQ. As DNA, the CDR3 is TGCGCCAGCAGCTTGGAGGAGGGGGCGTTGTTTCACTTC. It encodes CASSLEEGALFHF.

This clone was counted only a few times. The rearrangement joins TRBV6-1 to TRBJ1-5, with D unclear. Germline V gene sequence: CDR1 MNHNS, CDR2 SASEGT. This CDR3 has 16 residues. Trimming pared 3 bases from V and 2 bases from J, leaving 14 bases between. The CDR3 loop is CASSDLSRGGNQPQHF. In DNA, the CDR3 is TGTGCCAGCAGTGATCTCTCGAGAGGTGGCAATCAGCCCCAGCATTTT.

This clone was counted a few times. The rearrangement joins TRBV9 to TRBJ1-1; D is ambiguous. The CDR3 runs 12 residues. CDR1 and CDR2 from the germline V gene are SGDLS and YYNGEE. The V gene lost 6 bases and the J gene lost 1 base, with 7 bases spanning the gap. The chain's CDR3 is CASKSWNTEAFF. The CDR3 nucleotides are TGTGCCAGCAAATCGTGGAACACTGAAGCTTTCTTT.

CDR3 loop: CASSLSGGRLGGELFF. CDR3 DNA: TGTGCCAGCAGCCTTAGCGGGGGACGGCTGGGCGGGGAGCTGTTTTTT. This sequence joins TRBV28 and TRBJ2-2, with 9 bases fitting TRBD2. This CDR3 region has 16 residues. V lost 6 bases, J lost 7 bases, and 12 bases stayed unmatched. Germline-derived CDR1 and CDR2 are MDHEN and SYDVKM.

This rearrangement joins TRBV6-5 to TRBJ1-2; 7 bases align to TRBD1. V lost 5 bases and J lost 3; bases outside the gene matches: 3. CDR1 is MNHEY, CDR2 SVGAGI, per germline. CDR3 length: 13 amino acids. DNA for the CDR3: TGTGCCAGCAGTAAAGGACAGGACTATGGCTACACCTTC. It is translated as CASSKGQDYGYTF.

This clone was found once. This chain links TRBV9 with TRBJ2-1; the D gene is possibly TRBD2 (5 bases). Trimming cost V 2 bases and J 0 bases, with 21 bases left between them. The CDR3 has 19 residues. The germline V gene has CDR1 SGDLS and CDR2 YYNGEE. The CDR3 DNA is TGTGCCAGCAGCGTGAGTCGAGGGCCGCTCCTAAGCTCCTACAATGAGCAGTTCTTC. Its translation is CASSVSRGPLLSSYNEQFF.

This chain links TRBV7-9 with TRBJ1-5, with a possible D match to TRBD1 (6 bases). The CDR3 runs to 16 residues. V lost 5 bases to trimming and J lost 1 base, with 15 bases between them. Germline loops: CDR1 SEHNR, CDR2 FQNEAQ (reference sequence). The CDR3 here is CASSLGGLGSNQPQHF. In nucleotides, the CDR3 is TGTGCCAGCAGCCTCGGGGGGCTGGGGAGCAATCAGCCCCAGCATTTT. Complete variable domain (other parts from reference TRBV7-9 and TRBJ1-5): DTGVSQNPRHKITKRGQNVTFRCDPISEHNRLYWYRQTLGQGPEFLTYFQNEAQLEKSRLLSDRFSAERPKGSFSTLEIQRTEQGDSAMYLCASSLGGLGSNQPQHFGDGTRLSIL.

The V and J genes are TRBV19 and TRBJ2-1, with 7 bases identical to TRBD2. This CDR3 has 16 residues. Germline trimming cut 4 bases from V and 2 bases from J; bases unmatched to any gene: 8. Germline values: CDR1 LNHDA, CDR2 SQIVND (reference sequence). CDR3 residues: CASSTVSSGAYNEQFF. CDR3 nucleotides: TGTGCCAGTAGTACCGTCTCTAGCGGTGCCTACAATGAGCAGTTCTTC.

The CDR3 DNA sequence: TGCGCCAGCAGCTTGGCGGGTCGTAGCGGGGGGGGCCAAGAGACCCAGTACTTC. Its translation is CASSLAGRSGGGQETQYF. The chain couples TRBV5-1 to TRBJ2-5; the match to TRBD2 covers 11 bases. Germline V gives CDR1 SGHRS, CDR2 YFSETQ. J was trimmed by 1 base and V by 0 bases; bases with no gene match: 8. The CDR3 is 18 residues long.

In this sample, this clone turned up once. This sequence joins TRBV7-9 and TRBJ2-1; 12 positions match TRBD2. V lost 5 bases and J lost 7; bases outside the gene matches: 6. The germline CDR1 and CDR2 sequences are SEHNR and FQNEAQ (reference sequence). The CDR3 has 15 residues. CDR3 DNA sequence: TGTGCCAGCAGCCCAAGGACTAGCGGGAAGAATGAGCAGTTCTTC. Translated: CASSPRTSGKNEQFF.

The chain joins TRBV18 to TRBJ1-1, with D perhaps TRBD1 (5 bases). The germline CDR1 and CDR2 sequences are KGHSH and LQKENI. CDR3 size: 14 residues. V gave up 3 bases and J gave up 5 bases, with 13 bases separating them. The CDR3 loop is CASSPSGGRTEAFF. DNA of the CDR3: TGTGCCAGCTCACCTTCGGGGGGGAGGACTGAAGCTTTCTTT.

V and J are TRBV7-2 and TRBJ1-2; D call uncertain. This CDR3 contains 15 residues. With 5 bases removed from V and 8 bases from J, the gap between germline ends came to 21 bases. Looked up from germline, CDR1 is SGHTA and CDR2 is FQGNSA. The CDR3 here is CASSQLTIGAGGYTF. Here the CDR3 DNA reads TGTGCCAGCAGCCAACTTACGATAGGCGCGGGGGGCTACACCTTC.

The genes are TRBV5-1 and TRBJ2-5, with no clear D. CDR1 and CDR2 (germline): SGHRS, YFSETQ. The germline V and J ends were trimmed by 4 bases and 5 bases, with 15 bases remaining between them. The CDR3 contains 14 residues. The CDR3 bases are TGCGCCAGCAGCCCCACGGGTGGATGGGAGACCCAGTACTTC. It is translated as CASSPTGGWETQYF.

This chain uses TRBV19 with TRBJ1-5; D possibly corresponds to TRBD1 (5 bases). Germline V gene data show CDR1 as LNHDA and CDR2 as SQIVND (reference sequence). This CDR3 spans 13 amino acids. V was clipped by 3 bases and J by 4 bases, with 7 bases between them. This CDR3 reads CASSMEGNQPQHF. In nucleotides, the CDR3 is TGTGCCAGTAGTATGGAGGGGAATCAGCCCCAGCATTTT.

The chain employs TRBV2 and TRBJ2-3; 8 bases are shared with TRBD1. Germline loops: CDR1 SNHLY, CDR2 FYNNEI. The ends lost 4 bases at V and 6 bases at J; junction bases unmatched: 3. The CDR3 has 13 residues. The CDR3 loop reads CASSGTGWDTQYF. The CDR3 DNA reads TGTGCCAGCAGTGGGACAGGGTGGGATACGCAGTATTTT.

The chain combines TRBV4-2 with TRBJ2-3, with D possibly matching TRBD2 (5 bases). V was cut by 4 bases and J by 2 bases, with 13 bases left in between. Germline loops: CDR1 LGHNA, CDR2 YNFKEQ. The CDR3 is made up of 15 amino acids. CDR3 DNA: TGTGCCAGCAGCCTCCAAACGGGGAACACAGATACGCAGTATTTT. Its protein product is CASSLQTGNTDTQYF.

The J gene is TRBJ2-3, the V gene TRBV2; D unclear. The germline V and J ends were trimmed by 8 bases and 0 bases, with 12 bases remaining between them. Germline CDR1 is SNHLY and CDR2 is FYNNEI. There are 14 residues in the CDR3. CDR3 region: CASSRTASTDTQYF. The CDR3 bases are TGTGCCAGCTCTCGTACAGCTAGCACAGATACGCAGTATTTT.